One and the same sample provided the 15 T cell receptor beta chains below, sequenced in a study of blood T cell repertoires in COVID-19 (dated by TCRdb to about 2020). To prepare the library, the immunoSEQ multiplex PCR assay was applied. As stored in TCRdb, this immuneACCESS dataset retains in-frame rearrangements with V and J assigned. A fraction of the clones does not appear; measured against another copy, unresolved V genes explain less than half of the discrepancy, and the remainder lacks a known reason. In this sample the table shows 120,000 to 150,000 clones, around 84% of which occur a single time. The ten top clones hold approximately 5.7% of the sample. The specimen sequenced was PBMCs or T cells enriched from blood (not recorded which). These receptors were collected from a woman between 50 and 59 years old who had been exposed to COVID-19.

In its sample, this clone was seen a few times. The J gene is TRBJ1-1, the V gene TRBV2, with 7 bases that match TRBD1. Trimming cost V 4 bases and J 4 bases; bases outside gene matches: 3. The germline V gene has CDR1 SNHLY and CDR2 FYNNEI. This CDR3 is built from 13 residues. The CDR3 is CASSVRTGTEAFF. The CDR3 DNA reads TGTGCCAGCAGTGTCCGGACAGGCACTGAAGCTTTCTTT.

The chain combines TRBV19 with TRBJ2-1; 8 bases fit TRBD2. Germline values: CDR1 LNHDA, CDR2 SQIVND (reference sequence). The CDR3 runs 16 residues. The V and J ends lost 6 bases and 9 bases, in that order; junction bases with no gene match: 16. This chain's CDR3 is CASRERGLSGGGEQFF. For the CDR3, the DNA is TGTGCCAGTAGAGAGCGGGGCCTAAGCGGGGGCGGTGAGCAGTTCTTC.

The chain couples TRBV28 to TRBJ1-2; a weak D match, TRBD1 (6 bases). This CDR3 is 15 amino acids long. Trimming pared 5 bases from V and 7 bases from J, leaving 20 bases between. Germline V gives CDR1 MDHEN, CDR2 SYDVKM. DNA of the CDR3: TGTGCCAGCAGTCCCTCCGTGAACAGGGTGGGTGGCTACACCTTC. It encodes CASSPSVNRVGGYTF.

The rearrangement uses TRBV14 and TRBJ2-5; D not certain. There are 13 residues in the CDR3. CDR1 SGHDN and CDR2 FVKESK come from the germline V gene. Deletions cut 2 bases from V and 2 bases from J, with 6 bases between. CDR3 region: CASSQIRQETQYF. The CDR3 DNA sequence: TGTGCCAGCAGCCAAATCCGTCAAGAGACCCAGTACTTC.

The genes are TRBV6-4 and TRBJ2-1; 11 bases are shared with TRBD2. The J segment lost 5 bases and the V segment lost 3 bases, leaving 3 bases of the junction unmatched. CDR1 and CDR2 from the germline V gene are MRHNA and SNTAGT. The CDR3 spans 15 residues. CDR3 nucleotide sequence: TGTGCCAGCAGTGATGGGACTAGCGGCGACAATGAGCAGTTCTTC. The encoded protein is CASSDGTSGDNEQFF.

This rearrangement joins TRBV12-3 or TRBV12-4 to TRBJ1-2; D gene ambiguous. The CDR3 consists of 13 residues. The ends were cut back, 6 bases at V and 6 bases at J, with 14 bases in the middle. The CDR3 DNA reads as TGTGCCAGCAGCTCGCCGGGAAGCAATGGCTACACCTTC. The encoded protein is CASSSPGSNGYTF.

The chain recombines TRBV9 with TRBJ2-1, with D possibly matching TRBD2 (5 bases). This CDR3 region has 13 residues. Germline CDR1 reads SGDLS; CDR2 reads YYNGEE. The V end lost 3 bases, the J end lost 7 bases, and 11 bases lay between the germline ends. The CDR3 DNA follows: TGTGCCAGCAGCGCCGGGAAGGATAATGAGCAGTTCTTC. Its protein is CASSAGKDNEQFF. Supplemented by reference TRBV9 and TRBJ2-1, the full variable domain reads DSGVTQTPKHLITATGQRVTLRCSPRSGDLSVYWYQQSLDQGLQFLIQYYNGEERAKGNILERFSAQQFPDLHSELNLSSLELGDSALYFCASSAGKDNEQFFGPGTRLTVL.

The rearrangement joins TRBV2 to TRBJ1-5; D gene unclear. V lost 3 bases to trimming and J lost 3 bases, with 6 bases between them. Germline V CDR1 and CDR2: SNHLY, FYNNEI. This CDR3 contains 13 residues. CDR3 region: CASSDGHNQPQHF. The CDR3 coding sequence is TGTGCCAGCAGTGATGGGCACAATCAGCCCCAGCATTTT.

The chain couples TRBV16 to TRBJ1-2; D remains ambiguous. This CDR3 is 13 amino acids long. The V gene's germline CDR1 is KGHSY and CDR2 FQNENV. Trimming took 0 bases from V and 4 from J, leaving 6 bases between them. The CDR3 protein is CASSQSSGYGYTF. For the CDR3, the DNA is TGTGCCAGCAGCCAATCATCGGGCTATGGCTACACCTTC.

The chain uses TRBV19 and TRBJ1-2; no clear D. Germline CDR1 is LNHDA and CDR2 is SQIVND (reference sequence). CDR3 length: 16 residues. V was pared by 2 bases and J by 8 bases, with 21 bases between. The CDR3 region has the DNA TGTGCCAGTAGTATAAGTAGCGCAGGCTCGTTGGGAGGCTACACCTTC. Translation: CASSISSAGSLGGYTF.

The chain has TRBV27 and TRBJ2-7; the match to TRBD1 covers 8 bases. Germline CDR1 MNHEY, CDR2 SMNVEV (reference sequence). The CDR3 sequence is 20 residues long. Trimming at V came to 5 bases and at J to 0 bases, leaving 21 bases not matched to a gene. The CDR3 sequence is CASSPYPLAGGTHSSYEQYF. DNA for the CDR3: TGTGCCAGCAGTCCCTACCCCCTTGCAGGGGGCACCCATTCCTCCTACGAGCAGTACTTC.

The chain uses TRBV18 and TRBJ1-4; TRBD1 matches 7 bases. The CDR3 consists of 12 residues. Germline-derived CDR1 and CDR2 are KGHSH and LQKENI. Germline trimming cut 6 bases from V and 8 bases from J; bases unmatched to any gene: 3. Here the CDR3 reads CASSRGQEKLFF. The CDR3 region has the DNA TGTGCCAGCTCCCGGGGACAGGAAAAACTGTTTTTT.

This clone occurred a few times. V usage is TRBV27 and J usage is TRBJ1-5, with 12 bases that match TRBD1. With V trimmed by 5 bases and J by 2 bases, 10 bases remained unmatched. This CDR3 contains 18 residues. CDR1 and CDR2 (germline): MNHEY, SMNVEV (reference sequence). DNA of the CDR3: TGTGCCAGCAGTCTTCTATCGGGACAGGGGGCCGGCAATCAGCCCCAGCATTTT. Its protein is CASSLLSGQGAGNQPQHF.

This chain joins TRBV9 and TRBJ1-6; no reliable D call. The CDR3 has 15 residues. Looked up from germline, CDR1 is SGDLS and CDR2 is YYNGEE. V lost 7 bases to trimming and J lost 0 bases, with 11 bases between them. The CDR3 region is CASASQSSYNSPLHF. Written as DNA, the CDR3 is TGTGCCAGCGCTTCACAGAGCTCCTATAATTCACCCCTCCACTTT.

This sequence joins TRBV7-9 and TRBJ1-1; perhaps TRBD1 as D (5 bases). V dropped 5 bases and J dropped 0 bases, with 13 bases sitting between them. CDR1 is SEHNR and CDR2 is FQNEAQ in the germline V gene (reference sequence). The CDR3 is 15 residues long. DNA of the CDR3: TGTGCCAGCAGCCTCGACAGAGGCTTGAACACTGAAGCTTTCTTT. Protein product: CASSLDRGLNTEAFF.